The source of this T cell receptor (beta chain) is a study of shared clonotypes between healthy human individuals. At the level of the study: CD4 naive and memory got three plates each, CD8 naive two, CD8 memory one.

TCRdb's table, derived via immunoSEQ multiplex PCR, lists solely in-frame clones and lacks some. The sample lists roughly 1,000,000 clones; around three quarters were seen once. CDR1 SGHTA and CDR2 FQGNSA come from the germline V gene. The CDR3 loop spans 15 amino acids. V shed 4 bases and J 2 bases; nucleotides not matched to a gene: 6. V and J are TRBV7-2 and TRBJ2-7; 9 positions agree with TRBD2. The material sequenced was memory CD4+ T cells from PBMCs. Subset here: CD45RA-negative fraction. This receptor was identified in a man younger than 35 in good health. Some clones in this sample may be carry-over from other donors' samples. CDR3 sequence (DNA): TGTGCCAGCAGCTCTCCTAGCGGGACCCCCTACGAGCAGTACTTC. Its protein is CASSSPSGTPYEQYF.